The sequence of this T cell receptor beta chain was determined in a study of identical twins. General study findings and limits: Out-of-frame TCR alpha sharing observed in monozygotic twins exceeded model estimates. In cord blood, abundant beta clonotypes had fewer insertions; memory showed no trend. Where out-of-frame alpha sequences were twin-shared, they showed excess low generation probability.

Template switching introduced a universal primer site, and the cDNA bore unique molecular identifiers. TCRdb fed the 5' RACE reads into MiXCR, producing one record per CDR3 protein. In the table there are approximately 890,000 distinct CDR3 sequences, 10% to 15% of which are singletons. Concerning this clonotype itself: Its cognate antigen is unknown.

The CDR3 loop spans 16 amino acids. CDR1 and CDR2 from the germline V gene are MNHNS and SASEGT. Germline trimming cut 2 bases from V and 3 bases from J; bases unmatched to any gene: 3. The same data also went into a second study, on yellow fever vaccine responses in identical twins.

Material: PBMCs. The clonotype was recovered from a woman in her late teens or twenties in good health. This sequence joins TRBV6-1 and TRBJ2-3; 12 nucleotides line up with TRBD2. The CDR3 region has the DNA TGTGCCAGCAGTGAAACTAGCGGGGGGAATACAGATACGCAGTATTTT. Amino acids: CASSETSGGNTDTQYF.